The 12 T cell receptor beta chains below come from one sample, sequenced in a study of early T cells in non-severe SARS-CoV-2 infection. A single record per CDR3 protein comes from TCRdb applying MiXCR to the 5' RACE reads. Altogether 40,000 to 60,000 distinct CDR3 sequences are present, 5.5% to 6.5% being singletons, with the ten largest covering over 2.5%. The source was whole blood, collected at baseline. The receptors were sampled from an adult who was a healthcare worker with PCR-confirmed SARS-CoV-2 infection or an uninfected control (not recorded which).

A single count supports this clonotype. The rearrangement uses TRBV7-2 and TRBJ1-6, with 7 bases identical to TRBD1. J gave up 10 bases and V 4 bases, and 10 bases lay outside the gene matches. Germline V gene data show CDR1 as SGHTA and CDR2 as FQGNSA. CDR3 length equals 15 residues. Here the CDR3 DNA reads TGTGCCAGCAGCTCCGCCACAGGGGTGGAATCACCCCTCCACTTT. Translated, it gives CASSSATGVESPLHF. The whole variable domain, filled in from reference TRBV7-2 and TRBJ1-6, reads GAGVSQSPSNKVTEKGKDVELRCDPISGHTALYWYRQSLGQGLEFLIYFQGNSAPDKSGLPSDRFSAERTGGSVSTLTIQRTQQEDSAVYLCASSSATGVESPLHFGNGTRLTVT.

Many counts were recorded for this clonotype. The chain recombines TRBV6-5 with TRBJ2-2; the D gene could be TRBD1 or TRBD2 (6 bases each). CDR3 length equals 16 residues. V was pared by 6 bases and J by 5 bases, with 19 bases between. Germline CDR1 is MNHEY and CDR2 is SVGAGI. The CDR3 protein is CASRRRGTPGTGELFF. In DNA, the CDR3 is TGTGCCAGCAGGCGTCGGGGGACACCTGGGACCGGGGAGCTGTTTTTT.

This clonotype occurred many times. The CDR3 spells CASSQDRGFEQYF. The CDR3 DNA reads as TGCGCCAGCAGCCAAGATCGCGGGTTTGAGCAGTACTTC. This chain links TRBV4-3 with TRBJ2-7; TRBD2 is a possible D gene (5 bases). Per germline, CDR1 LGHNA and CDR2 YSLEER. V lost 0 bases and J 7 bases, leaving 10 bases between the germline ends. The CDR3 covers 13 residues.

The table lists this clonotype with a few counts. The chain employs TRBV5-6 and TRBJ2-5, with D uncertain. The CDR3 spans 16 residues. CDR1 and CDR2 (germline): SGHDT, YYEEEE. V shed 0 bases and J shed 0 bases, with 12 bases lying between them. The DNA of the CDR3 is TGTGCCAGCAGCTTGGAATATCTGGCTCACCAAGAGACCCAGTACTTC. Translated, it gives CASSLEYLAHQETQYF.

This clonotype was counted between two and nine times. This sequence joins TRBV12-3 or TRBV12-4 and TRBJ1-2, with D unresolved. This CDR3 comprises 12 residues. V was trimmed by 1 base and J by 8 bases, leaving 8 bases between them. CDR3 DNA sequence: TGTGCCAGCAGTTTAGACGGACTCGGCTACACCTTC. Its protein product is CASSLDGLGYTF.

This chain uses TRBV3-2 with TRBJ1-1; TRBD1, the table's D call, was not compared with the DNA. TRBV3-2 corresponds to a pseudogene. CDR3 length: 15 residues. The CDR3 nucleotides are TGTGCCAGCAGCCAAGGTGACAGTATGAACACTGAAGCTTTCTTT. Residues: CASSQGDSMNTEAFF.

With respect to this clonotype: This may arise from a read error, as a much more abundant clone is one base away. V is TRBV6-1 and J is TRBJ2-7, with D possibly TRBD1 on 6 matching bases. CDR1 is MNHNS, CDR2 SASEGT, per germline. Trimming pared 1 base from V and 2 bases from J, leaving 21 bases between. There are 18 residues in the CDR3. The CDR3 sequence: CASSEGLGGRGVPYEQYF. The DNA of the CDR3 is TGTGCCAGCAGTGAAGGGCTTGGTGGCAGGGGCGTTCCCTACGAGCAGTACTTC.

The rearrangement links TRBV3-1 to TRBJ2-4, with D tentatively TRBD1 (7 bases). The CDR3 contains 18 residues. Germline values: CDR1 LGHDT, CDR2 YNNKEL (reference sequence). Deletions cut 0 bases from V and 0 bases from J, with 15 bases between. As DNA, the CDR3 is TGTGCCAGCAGCCAAGACTGGAGGGGGCTAGTAGCCAAAAACATTCAGTACTTC. Amino acids: CASSQDWRGLVAKNIQYF.

This clonotype showed up many times. The J gene is TRBJ1-2, the V gene TRBV6-5; 7 bases are a match to TRBD1. The V gene end was trimmed by 6 bases and the J gene end by 2 bases; junction bases not matched to a gene: 9. The CDR3 has 15 residues. The germline gives CDR1 MNHEY, CDR2 SVGAGI. CDR3 sequence reads: CASRKTGQSNYGYTF. The CDR3 nucleotides are TGTGCCAGCAGAAAAACGGGACAGAGCAACTATGGCTACACCTTC.

There are many counts of this clonotype. The rearrangement uses TRBV20-1 and TRBJ1-2; D gene uncertain. Germline CDR1 DFQATT, CDR2 SNEGSKA (reference sequence). The germline V and J ends were trimmed by 1 base and 7 bases, with 10 bases remaining between them. The CDR3 has 12 amino acids. CDR3 coding DNA: TGCAGTGCTAGAGGGGAGATCCCTGGCTACACCTTC. Protein sequence: CSARGEIPGYTF.

This clonotype appeared many times. V usage is TRBV19 and J usage is TRBJ2-1; 12 nucleotides match TRBD2. Trimming at V came to 4 bases and at J to 7 bases, leaving 5 bases not matched to a gene. The CDR3 extends over 15 amino acids. Germline CDR1 is LNHDA and CDR2 is SQIVND (reference sequence). The CDR3 is CASSTLAGGQNEQFF. The CDR3, as DNA: TGTGCCAGTAGTACGCTAGCGGGGGGGCAAAATGAGCAGTTCTTC.

In its sample, this clonotype was seen a few times. This may be a read error, as it is one base from a much larger clone. The chain joins TRBV7-7 to TRBJ2-5; TRBD1 agrees at 11 bases. The germline V gene has CDR1 SSHAT and CDR2 FNYEAQ (reference sequence). There are 16 residues in the CDR3. CDR3 sequence (DNA): TGTGCTAGCAACTTAAACGGACAGGGGGCAGAAGAGACCCAGTACTTC. Translated: CASNLNGQGAEETQYF. The full variable domain, with the rest looked up from reference TRBV7-7 and TRBJ2-5, is GAGVSQSPRYKVTKRGQDVTLRCDPISSHATLYWYQQALGQGPEFLTYFNYEAQPDKSGLPSDRFSAERPEGSISTLTIQRTEQRDSAMYRCASNLNGQGAEETQYFGPGTRLLVL.